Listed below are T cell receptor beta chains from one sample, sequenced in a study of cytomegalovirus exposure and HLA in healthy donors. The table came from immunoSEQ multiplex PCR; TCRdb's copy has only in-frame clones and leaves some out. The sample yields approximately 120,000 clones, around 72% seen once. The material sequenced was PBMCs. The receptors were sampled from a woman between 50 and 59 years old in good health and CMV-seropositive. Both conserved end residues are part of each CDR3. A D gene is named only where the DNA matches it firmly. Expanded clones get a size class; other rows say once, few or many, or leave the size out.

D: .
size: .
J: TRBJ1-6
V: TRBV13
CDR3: CASSFQPKSDSPLHF
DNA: TGTGCCAGCAGTTTCCAACCGAAATCGGATTCACCCCTCCACTTT

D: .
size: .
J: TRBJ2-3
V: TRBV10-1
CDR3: CASSDKGVRRGQAGTDTQYF
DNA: TGCGCCAGCAGTGATAAAGGTGTGCGCCGAGGCCAAGCCGGCACAGATACGCAGTATTTT

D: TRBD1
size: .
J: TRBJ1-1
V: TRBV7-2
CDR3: CASSFGTGITEAFF
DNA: TGTGCCAGCAGCTTTGGGACAGGGATCACTGAAGCTTTCTTT

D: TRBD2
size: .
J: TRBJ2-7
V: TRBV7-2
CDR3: CASSLNPGLAGERYF
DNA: TGTGCCAGCAGCCTGAATCCGGGACTAGCGGGAGAGCGGTACTTC

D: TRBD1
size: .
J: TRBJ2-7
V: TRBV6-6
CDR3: CASSYGRQGYEQYF
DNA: TGTGCCAGCAGTTACGGGAGACAGGGCTACGAGCAGTACTTC

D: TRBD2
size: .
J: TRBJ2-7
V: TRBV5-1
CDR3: CASSTLAGGGNEQYF
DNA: TGCGCCAGCAGCACCCTAGCGGGAGGGGGGAACGAGCAGTACTTC

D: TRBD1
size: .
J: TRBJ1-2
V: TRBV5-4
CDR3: CASSWDRAPGYTF
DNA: TGTGCCAGCAGCTGGGACAGGGCACCTGGCTACACCTTC

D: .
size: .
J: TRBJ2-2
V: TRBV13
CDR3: CASSLAGSTGELFF
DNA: TGTGCCAGCAGCTTAGCAGGGTCCACCGGGGAGCTGTTTTTT

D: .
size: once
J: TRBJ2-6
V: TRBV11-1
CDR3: CASSYYSSGANVLTF
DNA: TGTGCCAGCAGCTACTATAGCTCTGGGGCCAACGTCCTGACTTTC

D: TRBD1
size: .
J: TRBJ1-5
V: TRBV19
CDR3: CASTADRGLNQPQHF
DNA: TGTGCCAGTACCGCAGACAGGGGGCTCAATCAGCCCCAGCATTTT

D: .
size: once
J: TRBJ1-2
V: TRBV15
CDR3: CATSPGGGRIHYGYTF
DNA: TGTGCCACCAGCCCCGGGGGAGGCAGGATCCATTATGGCTACACCTTC

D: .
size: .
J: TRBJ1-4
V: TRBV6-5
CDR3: CASSYSGTPNEKLFF
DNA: TGTGCCAGCAGTTACAGCGGTACTCCCAATGAAAAACTGTTTTTT

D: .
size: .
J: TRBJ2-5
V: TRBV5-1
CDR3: CASSFSGQETQYF
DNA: TGCGCCAGCAGTTTTAGCGGCCAAGAGACCCAGTACTTC

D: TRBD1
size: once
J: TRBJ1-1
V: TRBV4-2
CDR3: CASSHRDRNTEAFF
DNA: TGTGCCAGCAGCCACCGGGACAGGAACACTGAAGCTTTCTTT

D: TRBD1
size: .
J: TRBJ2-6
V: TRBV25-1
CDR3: CASSDTGTAGSGANVLTF
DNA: TGTGCCAGCAGTGACACCGGGACAGCTGGATCTGGGGCCAACGTCCTGACTTTC

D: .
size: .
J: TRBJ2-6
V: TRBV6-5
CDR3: CASTYRGGANVLTF
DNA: TGTGCCAGCACCTACCGGGGGGGGGCCAACGTCCTGACTTTC

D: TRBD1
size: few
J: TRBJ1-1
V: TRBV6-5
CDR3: CASSVTGLNTEAFF
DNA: TGTGCCAGCAGTGTGACAGGGTTGAACACTGAAGCTTTCTTT

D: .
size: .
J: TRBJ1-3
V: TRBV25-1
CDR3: CASSEFSSGNTIYF
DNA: TGTGCCAGCAGTGAATTCAGCTCTGGAAACACCATATATTTT

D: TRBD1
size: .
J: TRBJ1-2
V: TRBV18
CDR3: CASSRLQGIEDGYTF
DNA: TGTGCCAGCTCGCGGCTACAGGGGATAGAGGATGGCTACACCTTC

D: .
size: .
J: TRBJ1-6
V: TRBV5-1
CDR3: CASSSDTRTLHF
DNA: TGCGCCAGCAGCTCGGACACTCGGACCCTCCACTTT

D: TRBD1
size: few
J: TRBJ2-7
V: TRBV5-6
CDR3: CASSRTGAVYEQYF
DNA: TGTGCCAGCAGTCGGACAGGGGCCGTCTACGAGCAGTACTTC

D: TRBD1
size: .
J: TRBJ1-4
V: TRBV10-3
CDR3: CAIRTGTGANEKLFF
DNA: TGTGCCATCAGGACCGGGACAGGGGCAAATGAAAAACTGTTTTTT

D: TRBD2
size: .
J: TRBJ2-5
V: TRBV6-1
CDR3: CASSGRTRQETQYF
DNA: TGTGCCAGCAGTGGAAGGACTAGGCAAGAGACCCAGTACTTC

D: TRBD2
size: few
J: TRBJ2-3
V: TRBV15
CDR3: CATSRGDSGGHTDTQYF
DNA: TGTGCCACCAGCAGAGGTGATAGCGGGGGACACACAGATACGCAGTATTTT

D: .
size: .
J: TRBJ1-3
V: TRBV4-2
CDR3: CASSLSDSSGNTIYF
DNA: TGTGCCAGCAGCCTGTCGGACAGCTCTGGAAACACCATATATTTT

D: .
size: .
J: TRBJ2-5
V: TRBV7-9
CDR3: CASSYQGFETQYF
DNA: TGTGCCAGCAGTTACCAGGGGTTTGAGACCCAGTACTTC

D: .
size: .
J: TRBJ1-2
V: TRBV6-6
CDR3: CASRERRVTF
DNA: TGTGCCAGCAGAGAGAGGAGGGTCACCTTC

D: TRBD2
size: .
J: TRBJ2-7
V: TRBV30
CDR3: CAWSVRGWAGVPYEQYF
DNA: TGTGCCTGGAGTGTTCGGGGTTGGGCGGGGGTCCCCTACGAGCAGTACTTC

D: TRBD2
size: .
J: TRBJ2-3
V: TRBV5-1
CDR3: CASAGGRANTDTQYF
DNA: TGCGCCAGCGCGGGGGGGAGGGCCAACACAGATACGCAGTATTTT

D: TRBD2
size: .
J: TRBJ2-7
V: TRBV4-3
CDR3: CASSQVGSGLNEQYF
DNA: TGCGCCAGCAGCCAAGTAGGTAGCGGGCTCAACGAGCAGTACTTC

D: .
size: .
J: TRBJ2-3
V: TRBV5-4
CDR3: CASSLPFGTDTQYF
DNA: TGTGCCAGCAGCCTCCCCTTTGGCACAGATACGCAGTATTTT

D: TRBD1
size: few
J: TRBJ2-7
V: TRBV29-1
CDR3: CSVEDRNYEQYF
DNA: TGCAGCGTTGAGGACAGGAACTACGAGCAGTACTTC

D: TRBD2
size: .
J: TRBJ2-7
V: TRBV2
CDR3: CASSDPTSGPYEQYF
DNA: TGTGCCAGCAGTGACCCGACTAGCGGACCCTACGAGCAGTACTTC

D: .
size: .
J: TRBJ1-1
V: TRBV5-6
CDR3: CASSSSGGRAFF
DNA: TGTGCCAGCAGCTCTTCGGGGGGGAGGGCTTTCTTT

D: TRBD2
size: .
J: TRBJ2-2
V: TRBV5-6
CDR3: CASSRGRRANTGELFF
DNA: TGTGCCAGCAGCCGCGGGAGACGTGCGAACACCGGGGAGCTGTTTTTT

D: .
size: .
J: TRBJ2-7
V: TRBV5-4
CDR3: CASSLGISGYEQYF
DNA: TGTGCCAGCAGCTTGGGGATTAGCGGCTACGAGCAGTACTTC

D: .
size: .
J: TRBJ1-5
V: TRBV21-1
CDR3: CASSTGTGGDQPQHF
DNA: TGTGCCAGCAGCACCGGGACAGGGGGTGATCAGCCCCAGCATTTT

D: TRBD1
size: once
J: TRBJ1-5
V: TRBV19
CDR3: CASSRGTDSGAQHF
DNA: TGTGCCAGTAGCAGAGGGACAGACAGTGGGGCCCAGCATTTT

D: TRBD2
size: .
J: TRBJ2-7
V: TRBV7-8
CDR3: CASSLLSGANSYEQYF
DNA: TGTGCCAGCAGCTTACTTAGCGGGGCAAACTCCTACGAGCAGTACTTC

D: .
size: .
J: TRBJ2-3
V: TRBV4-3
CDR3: CASSQDESTDTQYF
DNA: TGCGCCAGCAGCCAAGATGAGAGTACAGATACGCAGTATTTT

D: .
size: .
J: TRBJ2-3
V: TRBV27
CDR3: CASSSIQVSTDTQYF
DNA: TGTGCCAGCAGTTCGATACAGGTCAGCACAGATACGCAGTATTTT

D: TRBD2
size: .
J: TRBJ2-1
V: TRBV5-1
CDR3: CASSLVGSGDHNEQFF
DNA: TGCGCCAGCAGCTTGGTCGGTAGCGGGGACCACAATGAGCAGTTCTTC

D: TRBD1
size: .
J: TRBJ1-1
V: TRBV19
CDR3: CASSGQDSEAFF
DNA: TGTGCCAGTAGTGGACAGGACAGTGAAGCTTTCTTT

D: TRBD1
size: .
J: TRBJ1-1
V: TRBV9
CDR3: CASSLGPGQGDTEAFF
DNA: TGTGCCAGCAGCTTAGGGCCGGGACAGGGGGACACTGAAGCTTTCTTT

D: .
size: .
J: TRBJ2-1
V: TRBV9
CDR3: CASSVEGTTYNEQFF
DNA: TGTGCCAGCAGCGTAGAGGGGACAACCTACAATGAGCAGTTCTTC

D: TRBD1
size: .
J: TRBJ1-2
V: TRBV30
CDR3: CAYIRQGTTHGYTF
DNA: TGTGCCTATATTCGACAGGGCACCACCCATGGCTACACCTTC

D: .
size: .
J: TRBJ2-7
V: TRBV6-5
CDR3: CASSRHRASYEQYF
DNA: TGTGCCAGCAGTAGACACAGGGCCTCCTACGAGCAGTACTTC

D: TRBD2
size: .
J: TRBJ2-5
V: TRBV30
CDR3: CAWGPGLAGAAQYF
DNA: TGTGCCTGGGGACCGGGACTAGCGGGGGCGGCCCAGTACTTC

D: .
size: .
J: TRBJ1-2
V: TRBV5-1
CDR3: CASSLLPDYGYTF
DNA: TGCGCCAGCAGCTTGCTCCCGGACTATGGCTACACCTTC

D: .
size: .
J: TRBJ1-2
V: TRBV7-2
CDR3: CASSPRRGDGYTF
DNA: TGTGCCAGCAGCCCAAGGAGGGGAGATGGCTACACCTTC

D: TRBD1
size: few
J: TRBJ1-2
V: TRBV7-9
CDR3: CASSPTPWTGAYYGYTF
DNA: TGTGCCAGCAGCCCCACCCCTTGGACAGGGGCTTACTATGGCTACACCTTC

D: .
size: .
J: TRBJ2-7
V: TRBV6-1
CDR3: CATLWGPSYEQYF
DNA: TGTGCCACCCTTTGGGGCCCCTCCTACGAGCAGTACTTC

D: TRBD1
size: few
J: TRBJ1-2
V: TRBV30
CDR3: CAWTDDRDYGYTF
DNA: TGTGCCTGGACCGACGACAGGGACTATGGCTACACCTTC

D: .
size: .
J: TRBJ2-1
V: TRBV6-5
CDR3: CASSYSTRNEQFF
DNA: TGTGCCAGCAGTTACTCGACTAGGAATGAGCAGTTCTTC